This T cell receptor beta chain was captured in a study of cytomegalovirus exposure and HLA in healthy donors. Study in general: Genotyping of some 390 donors showed that around 81% belonged to the Caucasian-associated ancestry cluster.

Study results and caveats: Three CMV-associated chains were confirmed in vitro to be specific for CMV antigens.

Germline V gene sequence: CDR1 GTSNPN, CDR2 SVGIG (reference sequence). This CDR3 has 13 residues. With 4 bases removed from V and 8 bases from J, the gap between germline ends came to 15 bases. In regard to this clone: Antigen unknown.

Primers included in the PCR were 60 Vbeta and 13 Jbeta primers. Original data processing: Tens of millions of unique TCR beta chains, around 10 million of them shared, were counted by a later analysis. Generated by immunoSEQ multiplex PCR, the TCRdb table keeps only in-frame clones and is missing some. From that table come the V and J calls and clone size; the DNA was used to work out D and trimming. Its clone listing holds 40,000 to 45,000 clones. This chain connects TRBV30 to TRBJ1-3, with no clear D. This clonotype was sampled from a young man in good health and CMV-seronegative. What was sequenced was PBMCs. DNA of the CDR3: TGTGCCTGGACTAGGAAGGCGGCGGACACCATATATTTT. This codes for CAWTRKAADTIYF.